The source of this T cell receptor beta chain is a study of early T cells in non-severe SARS-CoV-2 infection. Study overall: Sequencing was performed on bulk RNA from unsorted whole blood, leaving chains unpaired.

This clonotype has only a few counts. Its specificity is unknown. Study outcomes and limitations: The VDJdb matching leaned toward anti-spike CD8 responses and overlooked private and CD4 specificities.

Deletions cut 1 base from V and 5 bases from J, with 9 bases between. The length of the CDR3 is 13 residues. Germline-derived CDR1 and CDR2 are MNHEY and SMNVEV (reference sequence). As part of library construction, unique molecular identifiers were attached to individual cDNA molecules. TCRdb ran MiXCR on the 5' RACE reads and lists one entry per CDR3 protein. Of about 63,000 distinct CDR3 sequences in the sample, 10% to 15% are singletons; the top ten hold less than 6%. The sequence was obtained from an adult who was a healthcare worker with PCR-confirmed SARS-CoV-2 infection or an uninfected control (not recorded which). Material: whole blood. The genes are TRBV27 and TRBJ2-7, with D possibly called TRBD1 or TRBD2 (5 bases each). The CDR3 sequence is CASSLWGSDEQYF. CDR3 nucleotides: TGTGCCAGCAGTTTATGGGGGAGTGACGAGCAGTACTTC.